These 6 T cell receptor beta chains were sequenced from one sample in a study of blood T cell repertoires in COVID-19. The table came from immunoSEQ multiplex PCR; TCRdb's copy has only in-frame clones and leaves some out. The top ten clones hold around an eighth of a sample with over 150,000 clones, roughly four fifths of them seen once. The sequencing sample was made of peripheral blood. The receptors originated from a woman in her 50s with acute or convalescent COVID-19.

The J gene is TRBJ1-5, the V gene TRBV4-1, with D possibly being TRBD1 (5 bases). The CDR3 runs to 14 residues. The germline V gene has CDR1 MGHRA and CDR2 YSYEKL. V lost 6 bases, J lost 2 bases, and 11 bases lay in between. This CDR3 reads CASRAGLGNQPQHF. The DNA for the CDR3 is TGCGCCAGCAGGGCGGGGCTCGGCAATCAGCCCCAGCATTTT.

This rearrangement joins TRBV2 to TRBJ2-7, with 8 bases that match TRBD1. The germline V gene has CDR1 SNHLY and CDR2 FYNNEI. The CDR3 has 14 amino acids. Trimming took 4 bases from V and 3 from J; bases not matched to a gene: 5. The CDR3 region is CASSADRAYYEQYF. CDR3 DNA sequence: TGTGCCAGCAGTGCGGACAGGGCGTACTACGAGCAGTACTTC.

There are a few counts of this clone. This rearrangement joins TRBV10-3 to TRBJ2-1; D is possibly TRBD2 (5 bases). This CDR3 contains 14 residues. The germline V and J ends were trimmed by 2 bases and 6 bases, with 11 bases remaining between them. Germline assignment: CDR1 ENHRY and CDR2 SYGVKD. CDR3 nucleotide sequence: TGTGCCATCAGTGAGCGCCCGGGGTCCAATGAGCAGTTCTTC. As protein: CAISERPGSNEQFF.

V gene TRBV9 combines with J gene TRBJ2-1, with D maybe TRBD2 (6 bases). CDR1 SGDLS and CDR2 YYNGEE come from the germline V gene. Trimming took 0 bases from V and 7 from J, leaving 14 bases between them. The CDR3 is 15 residues long. CDR3 sequence: CASSVDGVEGNEQFF. CDR3 nucleotides: TGTGCCAGCAGCGTAGACGGGGTGGAGGGGAATGAGCAGTTCTTC. The full variable domain, rest sourced from reference TRBV9 and TRBJ2-1, is DSGVTQTPKHLITATGQRVTLRCSPRSGDLSVYWYQQSLDQGLQFLIQYYNGEERAKGNILERFSAQQFPDLHSELNLSSLELGDSALYFCASSVDGVEGNEQFFGPGTRLTVL.

J is TRBJ1-3 and V is TRBV28, with unresolved D. The CDR3 spans 15 residues. The germline V gene encodes CDR1 MDHEN and CDR2 SYDVKM. Between the trimmed V and J ends, which lost 6 bases and 2 bases, there was a span of 14 bases. The CDR3 sequence is CASSPGRAPGNTIYF. The CDR3 DNA sequence: TGTGCCAGCAGCCCCGGGAGGGCCCCTGGAAACACCATATATTTT. The complete variable domain, with remaining parts taken from reference TRBV28 and TRBJ1-3, reads DVKVTQSSRYLVKRTGEKVFLECVQDMDHENMFWYRQDPGLGLRLIYFSYDVKMKEKGDIPEGYSVSREKKERFSLILESASTNQTSMYLCASSPGRAPGNTIYFGEGSWLTVV.

The chain is built from TRBV2 and TRBJ2-7, with D possibly TRBD1 on 5 matching bases. CDR1 is SNHLY, CDR2 FYNNEI, per germline. The CDR3 length is 12 residues. The ends were cut back, 4 bases at V and 7 bases at J, with 11 bases in the middle. The CDR3 reads CASSAMSGEQYF. As DNA, the CDR3 is TGTGCCAGCAGTGCGATGTCAGGGGAGCAGTACTTC.